A selection of T cell receptor beta chains follows, all from one sample in a study of regulatory T cells in long-lasting Graves disease. One entry per CDR3 protein results from TCRdb running MiXCR on the multiplex PCR reads. The sample holds approximately 500,000 distinct CDR3 sequences, 20% to 25% seen once. The sequencing used peripheral blood mononuclear cells (PBMCs), collected when the disease was refractory, from a patient treated with antithyroid drugs. The receptors shown here come from a female donor with Graves disease. Both conserved end residues are part of each CDR3. Fields, in order: clone size, J gene, D gene, V gene, CDR3 protein, CDR3 DNA. A D gene is named only where the DNA matches it firmly. The size entry is marked missing in some rows and otherwise reads once, few, many or a size class.

NA TRBJ2-7 TRBD2 TRBV5-6 CASSPGLAGAVSYEQYF TGTGCCAGCAGCCCGGGACTAGCGGGAGCGGTCTCCTACGAGCAGTACTTC
few TRBJ1-1 TRBD1 TRBV7-8 CASSLLPGQGHTEAFF TGTGCCAGCAGCTTACTTCCGGGACAGGGGCACACTGAAGCTTTCTTT
NA TRBJ2-1 TRBD2 TRBV11-3 CASSLGVRLAGGRGEQFF TGTGCCAGCAGCTTAGGTGTTCGGCTAGCGGGAGGGAGGGGTGAGCAGTTCTTC
NA TRBJ2-2 TRBD2 TRBV2 CASTWGGTGELFF TGTGCCAGCACCTGGGGGGGAACCGGGGAGCTGTTTTTT
NA TRBJ1-1 NA TRBV20-1 CSAFRDPAGTEAFF TGCAGTGCCTTTAGGGACCCCGCGGGTACTGAAGCTTTCTTT
many TRBJ1-1 NA TRBV30 CAWSSPRVAFF TGTGCCTGGAGTTCCCCACGAGTTGCTTTCTTT
few TRBJ1-2 NA TRBV18 CASSSQDGYTF TGTGCCAGCTCCAGTCAAGATGGCTACACCTTC
NA TRBJ1-1 TRBD1 TRBV7-9 CASSLAHVGQGEAFF TGTGCCAGCAGCTTAGCGCATGTCGGACAGGGTGAAGCTTTCTTT
NA TRBJ2-5 NA TRBV19 CASSIGGGGETQYF TGTGCCAGTAGTATCGGGGGCGGAGGAGAGACCCAGTACTTC
many TRBJ2-7 TRBD1 TRBV28 CASANLGQAYEQYF TGTGCCAGCGCCAATCTGGGACAGGCCTACGAGCAGTACTTC
many TRBJ2-5 NA TRBV30 CAWSGSSSLKETQYF TGTGCCTGGAGTGGGTCGAGCAGCCTAAAAGAGACCCAGTACTTC
few TRBJ2-4 TRBD1 TRBV10-2 CASEGQGKNIQYF TGCGCCAGCGAGGGACAGGGCAAAAACATTCAGTACTTC
few TRBJ1-5 NA TRBV6-1 CASSPGRISNQPQHF TGTGCCAGCAGCCCGGGACGGATAAGCAATCAGCCCCAGCATTTT
many TRBJ1-1 TRBD1 TRBV30 CAWSGDRGTEAFF TGTGCCTGGAGTGGGGACAGAGGGACTGAAGCTTTCTTT
few TRBJ2-7 NA TRBV6-1 CASSEMDLWGAVLHEQYF TGTGCCAGCAGTGAGATGGATCTATGGGGGGCAGTTCTCCACGAGCAGTACTTC
many TRBJ2-7 TRBD1 TRBV20-1 CSARVTGGVAEQYF TGCAGTGCTAGAGTTACAGGGGGCGTTGCCGAGCAGTACTTC
many TRBJ2-7 NA TRBV27 CASRGTSSYEQYF TGTGCCAGCAGAGGGACCAGCTCCTACGAGCAGTACTTC
few TRBJ1-2 NA TRBV19 CATDLRDGAGGYTF TGTGCCACCGACCTCCGGGACGGAGCTGGAGGCTACACCTTC
many TRBJ1-1 TRBD1 TRBV12-3/TRBV12-4 CASSGQGWNTEAFF TGTGCCAGCAGTGGACAGGGTTGGAACACTGAAGCTTTCTTT
many TRBJ1-1 NA TRBV11-2 CASSPSPLRDTEAFF TGTGCCAGCAGCCCGAGCCCGCTCCGGGACACTGAAGCTTTCTTT
many TRBJ2-7 NA TRBV28 CASSLTGAASYEQYF TGTGCCAGCAGCCTTACGGGGGCGGCAAGCTACGAGCAGTACTTC
few TRBJ2-7 NA TRBV6-2/TRBV6-3 CASSGTPNEQYF TGTGCCAGCAGTGGCACGCCGAACGAGCAGTACTTC
many TRBJ1-5 NA TRBV12-3/TRBV12-4 CASSLSAGRQPQHF TGTGCCAGCAGTTTATCGGCAGGGCGCCAGCCCCAGCATTTT
many TRBJ2-5 NA TRBV27 CASSLSLGTETQYF TGTGCCAGCAGTTTAAGCCTGGGAACAGAGACCCAGTACTTC
NA TRBJ1-1 TRBD1 TRBV14 CASSQGQGRVAEAFF TGTGCCAGCAGCCAAGGACAGGGAAGAGTCGCTGAAGCTTTCTTT
NA TRBJ1-3 TRBD1 TRBV19 CASCQGQGSGNTIYF TGTGCCAGTTGCCAGGGACAGGGCTCTGGAAACACCATATATTTT
many TRBJ1-2 NA TRBV28 CASSLRMDGYTF TGTGCCAGCAGTTTAAGGATGGATGGCTACACCTTC
many TRBJ1-6 TRBD1 TRBV27 CASTRGNSYNSPLHF TGTGCCAGCACCAGGGGGAACTCCTATAATTCACCCCTCCACTTT
few TRBJ1-2 NA TRBV3-1 CASSQGRGKGYTF TGTGCCAGCAGCCAGGGCAGGGGTAAAGGCTACACCTTC
NA TRBJ1-5 TRBD1 TRBV27 CASSHGQGHQPQHF TGTGCCAGCAGTCATGGACAGGGCCATCAGCCCCAGCATTTT
many TRBJ2-4 TRBD1 TRBV28 CASSFTPGTEDIQYF TGTGCCAGCAGTTTTACTCCCGGGACAGAGGACATTCAGTACTTC
many TRBJ1-5 TRBD1 TRBV2 CASRDRSSWPQHF TGTGCCAGCCGGGACAGAAGCTCTTGGCCCCAGCATTTT